Below are 18 T cell receptor beta chains sequenced from a single sample in a study of blood T cells in healthy people across ages. A sample-barcoded 5' primer and a J-beta primer mix were used in a second PCR of about 7 to 12 cycles. One entry per CDR3 protein, called by TCRdb with MiXCR from the 5' RACE reads. The sample has over a million distinct CDR3 sequences, more than 35% seen once. Source material: blood. These TCRs come from a woman in her fifties or sixties in good health.

In nucleotides, the CDR3 is TGTGCTAGTGGAGGGGTTACCACCGGGGAGCTGTTTTTT. Protein sequence: CASGGVTTGELFF. The chain joins TRBV12-5 to TRBJ2-2; D may be TRBD1 (5 bases). The CDR3 consists of 13 residues. Trimming took 6 bases from V and 4 from J, leaving 9 bases between them. Germline V gives CDR1 LGHNT, CDR2 FRNRAP.

V gene TRBV3-1 combines with J gene TRBJ1-2; D is undetermined. V was pared by 5 bases and J by 8 bases, with 21 bases between. The CDR3 runs to 15 residues. The germline CDR1 and CDR2 sequences are LGHDT and YNNKEL (reference sequence). DNA for the CDR3: TGTGCCAGCAGCGGGGAGGTCGGGAGACCCAACGGCTACACCTTC. This codes for CASSGEVGRPNGYTF.

The gene calls are TRBV5-5 and TRBJ2-1; 10 bases line up with TRBD2. Germline V CDR1 and CDR2: SGHKS, YYEKEE (reference sequence). This CDR3 comprises 18 residues. V dropped 4 bases and J dropped 4; count of bases not matched to a gene: 14. CDR3: CASSQRSSGSTVYNEQFF. CDR3 nucleotides: TGTGCCAGCAGCCAGAGATCTAGCGGGAGCACAGTGTACAATGAGCAGTTCTTC.

V usage is TRBV7-9 and J usage is TRBJ1-1; D might be TRBD1 (6 bases). The CDR3 spans 12 residues. V was pared by 2 bases and J by 7 bases, with 8 bases between. The germline CDR1 and CDR2 sequences are SEHNR and FQNEAQ (reference sequence). CDR3 residues: CASSLMTGEAFF. In nucleotides, the CDR3 is TGTGCCAGCAGCTTAATGACAGGTGAAGCTTTCTTT.

The chain uses TRBV4-2 and TRBJ2-3; D unresolved. Germline V CDR1 and CDR2: LGHNA, YNFKEQ. The CDR3 runs to 14 residues. Between the trimmed V and J ends, which lost 2 bases and 0 bases, there was a span of 6 bases. The DNA of the CDR3 is TGTGCCAGCAGCCAAAGCCCCAGCACAGATACGCAGTATTTT. It encodes CASSQSPSTDTQYF.

In this sample, this clonotype turned up a few times. The chain combines TRBV14 with TRBJ2-1; 7 bases are a match to TRBD2. Germline CDR1 reads SGHDN; CDR2 reads FVKESK. Trimming cost V 0 bases and J 5 bases; bases outside gene matches: 1. There are 14 residues in the CDR3. The CDR3 spells CASSQDLADNEQFF. The DNA of the CDR3 is TGTGCCAGCAGCCAAGACCTAGCGGACAATGAGCAGTTCTTC.

This clonotype was counted between two and nine times. The rearrangement links TRBV6-5 to TRBJ2-3; 8 bases are shared with TRBD2. With 4 bases clipped from V and 2 bases from J, the junction kept 5 bases outside the gene matches. The CDR3 contains 15 residues. Per the germline V gene, CDR1 is MNHEY and CDR2 is SVGAGI. The CDR3 DNA is TGTGCCAGCAGTTCGGTAGCGGGGCCCACAGATACGCAGTATTTT. This codes for CASSSVAGPTDTQYF.

Of note for this clonotype: Relative to the germline gene, one junction end is altered; a read error may explain this. The genes are TRBV6-2 or TRBV6-3 and TRBJ2-7; 8 bases agree with TRBD1. The length of the CDR3 is 14 residues. Germline assignment: CDR1 MNHEY and CDR2 SVGEGT. CDR3 sequence: CTSRHRDRRYEQYF. Here the CDR3 DNA reads TGTACCAGCAGACACCGGGACAGGAGGTACGAGCAGTACTTC.

About this clonotype itself: A clone one base away is much larger, so this may be a read error. The CDR3 is CASSSGIAKNIQYF. The DNA for the CDR3 is TGTGCCAGCAGCAGCGGGATAGCCAAAAACATTCAGTACTTC. The J gene is TRBJ2-4, the V gene TRBV6-2 or TRBV6-3; 7 nucleotides match TRBD2. Losses at the gene ends were 6 bases for V and 0 bases for J; bases not matched to a gene: 2. There are 14 residues in the CDR3. Germline V gives CDR1 MNHEY, CDR2 SVGEGT.

This clonotype was picked up a small number of times. This chain links TRBV10-3 with TRBJ1-2; 7 bases map to TRBD1. Looked up from germline, CDR1 is ENHRY and CDR2 is SYGVKD. The CDR3 has 13 residues. The V and J ends lost 3 bases and 4 bases, in that order; junction bases with no gene match: 2. CDR3 DNA: TGTGCCATCAGTGAATCAGGGGGCTATGGCTACACCTTC. The encoded protein is CAISESGGYGYTF.

V and J are TRBV6-5 and TRBJ2-7; D remains ambiguous. With 2 bases removed from V and 2 bases from J, the gap between germline ends came to 16 bases. The CDR3 covers 16 residues. Per the germline V gene, CDR1 is MNHEY and CDR2 is SVGAGI. In DNA, the CDR3 is TGTGCCAGCAGTTACGATAACAACCCCCGCACCTACGAGCAGTACTTC. This gives the protein CASSYDNNPRTYEQYF.

In DNA form, the CDR3 reads TGCAGTGCTACCGCCGGGACTAGCGGGAGGAATGAGCAGTTCTTC. Residues: CSATAGTSGRNEQFF. The V and J genes are TRBV20-1 and TRBJ2-1, with 15 positions matching TRBD2. The V gene end was trimmed by 4 bases and the J gene end by 7 bases; junction bases not matched to a gene: 5. Germline V gene data show CDR1 as DFQATT and CDR2 as SNEGSKA (reference sequence). The CDR3 covers 15 residues.

This clonotype was detected only a few times. V gene TRBV7-9 combines with J gene TRBJ2-7; the D is unclear. Per germline, CDR1 SEHNR and CDR2 FQNEAQ (reference sequence). The CDR3 is 13 residues long. Between the trimmed V and J ends, which lost 5 bases and 0 bases, there was a span of 8 bases. CDR3 DNA: TGTGCCAGCAGCGATACAAGCTCCTACGAGCAGTACTTC. Its translation: CASSDTSSYEQYF.

CDR3 in amino acids: CASSLTSGIINEQFF. DNA for the CDR3: TGTGCCAGCAGCTTAACTAGTGGGATCATCAATGAGCAGTTCTTC. The chain uses TRBV7-9 and TRBJ2-1, with D perhaps TRBD2 (5 bases). CDR1 and CDR2 from the germline V gene are SEHNR and FQNEAQ (reference sequence). The CDR3 runs 15 residues. V was clipped by 2 bases and J by 6 bases, with 14 bases between them. Full variable domain (outside the CDR3, taken from reference TRBV7-9 and TRBJ2-1): DTGVSQNPRHKITKRGQNVTFRCDPISEHNRLYWYRQTLGQGPEFLTYFQNEAQLEKSRLLSDRFSAERPKGSFSTLEIQRTEQGDSAMYLCASSLTSGIINEQFFGPGTRLTVL.

This clonotype was counted only a few times. The gene calls are TRBV7-9 and TRBJ2-7; the D gene is possibly TRBD2 (5 bases). V dropped 0 bases and J dropped 3 bases, with 21 bases sitting between them. The V gene's germline CDR1 is SEHNR and CDR2 FQNEAQ (reference sequence). The CDR3 spans 18 residues. CDR3 protein: CASSLAAMTKYRYYEQYF. CDR3 DNA sequence: TGTGCCAGCAGCTTAGCGGCCATGACTAAATACCGATACTACGAGCAGTACTTC.

This clonotype was seen many times. The V call is TRBV5-1, the J call TRBJ2-7, with D uncertain. The V gene's germline CDR1 is SGHRS and CDR2 YFSETQ. The CDR3 runs to 14 residues. The germline V and J ends were trimmed by 0 bases and 5 bases, with 12 bases remaining between them. The CDR3, as DNA: TGCGCCAGCAGCTTGGGGGCAGTTGTCCACGAGCAGTACTTC. Translating it yields CASSLGAVVHEQYF.

This chain connects TRBV11-2 to TRBJ2-5; a weak D match, TRBD2 (5 bases). Trimming removed 5 bases from V and 3 bases from J, with 16 bases in between. The germline V gene encodes CDR1 SGHAT and CDR2 FQNNGV. CDR3 length: 15 amino acids. CDR3 sequence reads: CASSRGLFLEETQYF. In DNA form, the CDR3 reads TGTGCCAGCAGCCGCGGACTGTTCCTCGAAGAGACCCAGTACTTC.

This clonotype showed up just a few times. V usage is TRBV6-1 and J usage is TRBJ1-2; no clear D gene. Germline CDR1 and CDR2: MNHNS and SASEGT. Trimming cost V 8 bases and J 7 bases, with 17 bases left between them. This CDR3 is built from 13 residues. This chain's CDR3 is CASLTEGIGGYTF. CDR3 nucleotide sequence: TGTGCCAGCCTAACGGAAGGGATAGGTGGCTACACCTTC.